Given below is one TCR beta chain in context. In germline, CDR1 is MDHEN, CDR2 SYDVKM. The CDR3 consists of 15 residues. The sample originates from a study of CXCR3-negative and CXCR3-positive naive CD8 T cells. Each TRB cDNA library was prepared by 5' RACE (with UMI labels). Each CDR3 protein gets one entry in TCRdb, which reprocessed the 5' RACE reads and gives no DNA. Across approximately 37,000 distinct CDR3 sequences, the top ten clones capture 7% to 8% of the sample. The receptor was isolated from a human donor in good health. Some clones in this sample may be carry-over from other donors' samples. The chain couples TRBV28 to TRBJ2-7; TCRdb proposes TRBD2, but this gene call is untestable without DNA. Sample: memory CD8+ T cells from blood. The CDR3 loop is CASSLQRGLSYEQYF.